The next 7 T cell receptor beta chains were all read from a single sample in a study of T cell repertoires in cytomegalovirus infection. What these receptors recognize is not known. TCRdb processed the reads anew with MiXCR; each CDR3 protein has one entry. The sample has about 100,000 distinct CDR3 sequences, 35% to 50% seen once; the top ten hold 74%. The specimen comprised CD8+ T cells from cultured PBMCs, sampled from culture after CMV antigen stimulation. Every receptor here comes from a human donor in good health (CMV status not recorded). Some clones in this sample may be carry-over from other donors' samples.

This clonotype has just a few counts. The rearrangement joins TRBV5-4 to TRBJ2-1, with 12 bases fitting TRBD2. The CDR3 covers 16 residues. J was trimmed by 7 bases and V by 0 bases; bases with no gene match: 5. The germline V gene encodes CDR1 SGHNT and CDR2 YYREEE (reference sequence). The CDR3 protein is CASSLAASGGGNEQFF. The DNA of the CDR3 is TGTGCCAGCAGCTTGGCGGCTAGCGGGGGGGGAAATGAGCAGTTCTTC.

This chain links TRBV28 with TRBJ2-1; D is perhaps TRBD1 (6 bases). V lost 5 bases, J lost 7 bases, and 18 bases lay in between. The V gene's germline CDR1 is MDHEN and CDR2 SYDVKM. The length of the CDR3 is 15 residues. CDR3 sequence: CASSPTTGAKNEQFF. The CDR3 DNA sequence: TGTGCCAGCAGTCCGACGACAGGAGCCAAGAATGAGCAGTTCTTC.

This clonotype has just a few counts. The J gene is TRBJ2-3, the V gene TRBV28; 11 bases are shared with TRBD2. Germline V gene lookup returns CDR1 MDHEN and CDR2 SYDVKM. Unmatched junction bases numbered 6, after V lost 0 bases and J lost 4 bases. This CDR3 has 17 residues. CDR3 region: CASSLWLAGGPSDTQYF. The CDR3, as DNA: TGTGCCAGCAGTTTATGGTTAGCGGGGGGGCCGTCAGATACGCAGTATTTT.

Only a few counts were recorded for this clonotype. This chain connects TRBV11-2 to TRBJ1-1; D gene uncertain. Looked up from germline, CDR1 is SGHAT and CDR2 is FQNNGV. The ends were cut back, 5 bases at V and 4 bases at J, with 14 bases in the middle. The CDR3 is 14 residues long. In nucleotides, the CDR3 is TGTGCCAGCAGCACCATGGGGTCTAGCACTGAAGCTTTCTTT. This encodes CASSTMGSSTEAFF.

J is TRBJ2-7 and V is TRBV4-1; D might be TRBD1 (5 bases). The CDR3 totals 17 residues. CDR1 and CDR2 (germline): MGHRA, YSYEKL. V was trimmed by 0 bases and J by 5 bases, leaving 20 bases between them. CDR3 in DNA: TGCGCCAGCAGCCAAGATGAAGGGGTCGGCAGTATCGACGAGCAGTACTTC. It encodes CASSQDEGVGSIDEQYF.

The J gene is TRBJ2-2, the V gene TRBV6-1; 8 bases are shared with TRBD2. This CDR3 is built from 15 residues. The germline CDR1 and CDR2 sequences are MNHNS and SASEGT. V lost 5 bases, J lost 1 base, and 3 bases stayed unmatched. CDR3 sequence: CASSPRGGNTGELFF. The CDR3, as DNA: TGTGCCAGCAGTCCACGGGGGGGGAACACCGGGGAGCTGTTTTTT.

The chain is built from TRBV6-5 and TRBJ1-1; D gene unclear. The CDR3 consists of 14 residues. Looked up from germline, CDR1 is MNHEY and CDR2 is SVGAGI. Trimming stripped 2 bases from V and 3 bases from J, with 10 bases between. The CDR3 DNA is TGTGCCAGCAGTTACCGGCCGGACTACACTGAAGCTTTCTTT. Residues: CASSYRPDYTEAFF.